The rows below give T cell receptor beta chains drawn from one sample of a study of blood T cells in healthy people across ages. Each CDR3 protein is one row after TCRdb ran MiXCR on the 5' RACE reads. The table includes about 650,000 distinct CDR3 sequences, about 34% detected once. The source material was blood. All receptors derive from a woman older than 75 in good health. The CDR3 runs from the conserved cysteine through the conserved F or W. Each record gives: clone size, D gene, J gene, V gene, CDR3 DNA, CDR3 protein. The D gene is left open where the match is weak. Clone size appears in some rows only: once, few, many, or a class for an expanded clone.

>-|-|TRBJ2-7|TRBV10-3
TGTGCCATCAGTGAGGAGGGGGTAACGGGCAAGGGGTGGCCCTACGAGCAGTACTTC
CAISEEGVTGKGWPYEQYF
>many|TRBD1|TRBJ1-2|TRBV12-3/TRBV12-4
TGTGCCAGCAGCGGACAGGGGGCTAATGGCTACACCTTC
CASSGQGANGYTF
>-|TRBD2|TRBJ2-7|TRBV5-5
TGTGCCAGCAGCTTGCTACTAGCGGGGGGCGAGCAGTACTTC
CASSLLLAGGEQYF
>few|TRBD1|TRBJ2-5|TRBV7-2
TGTGCCAGCAGCCAGGGGGCAGTGCGGGAAGAGACCCAGTACTTC
CASSQGAVREETQYF
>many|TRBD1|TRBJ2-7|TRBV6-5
TGTGCCAGCAACCGCGGGACAGGGGGCTACGAGCAGTACTTC
CASNRGTGGYEQYF
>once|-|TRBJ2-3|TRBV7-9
TGTGCCAGCAGCTTAGGGAGCCCAGGGGTTCGGACAGATACGCAGTATTTT
CASSLGSPGVRTDTQYF
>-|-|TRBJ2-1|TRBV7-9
TGTGCCAGCAGCTTCGAGGAACAAGAGACCCAGTTCTTC
CASSFEEQETQFF
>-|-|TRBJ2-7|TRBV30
TGTGCCTCGACAGAATACTACAATGAGCAGTACTTC
CASTEYYNEQYF
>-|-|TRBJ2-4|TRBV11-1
TGTGCCAGCAGCTCGGGCGGTCAAGACATTCAGTACTTC
CASSSGGQDIQYF
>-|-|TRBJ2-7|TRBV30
TGTGCCTGGAGTGACCGGAGGGCACAGGGCCACGAGCAGTACTTC
CAWSDRRAQGHEQYF
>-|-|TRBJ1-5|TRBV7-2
TGTGCCAGCAGTCAAGGGTCGGTTGGCCAGCCCCAGCATTTT
CASSQGSVGQPQHF
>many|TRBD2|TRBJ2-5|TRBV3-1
TGTGCCAGCAGTGAAAATGGGAGGGGCCCCATGGAGACCCAGTACTTC
CASSENGRGPMETQYF
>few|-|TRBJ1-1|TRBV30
TGTGCCTGGGTGGGACGGTACAACACTGAAGCTTTCTTT
CAWVGRYNTEAFF
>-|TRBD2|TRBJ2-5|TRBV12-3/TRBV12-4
TGTGCCAGCAGTTTATTCGTTCCTAGCGGGGAGAAGTTTGAGACCCAGTACTTC
CASSLFVPSGEKFETQYF
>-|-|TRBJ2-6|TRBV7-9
TGTGCCAGCAGCTTAATGAGTGCTGGGGCCAACGTCCTGACTTTC
CASSLMSAGANVLTF
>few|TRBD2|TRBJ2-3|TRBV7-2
TGTGCCAGCAGCTTAGTCCCTAGCGGGAAGGCTTGGCTCACAGATACGCAGTATTTT
CASSLVPSGKAWLTDTQYF
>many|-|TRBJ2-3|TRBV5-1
TGCGCCAGCAGCTTCTGGGGGGAATTCACAGATACGCAGTATTTT
CASSFWGEFTDTQYF
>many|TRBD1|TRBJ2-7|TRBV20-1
TGCAGTGCTAGAGCGCAGGGACAGGGGGTCTACGAGCAGTACTTC
CSARAQGQGVYEQYF
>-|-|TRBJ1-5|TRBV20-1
TGCAGTGCGCCCATGGGCCAGGGAGCAGATCAGCCCCAGCATTTT
CSAPMGQGADQPQHF
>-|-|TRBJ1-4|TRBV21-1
TGTGCCAGCAGCAAAGAGGGGTCAAAACTGTTTTTT
CASSKEGSKLFF
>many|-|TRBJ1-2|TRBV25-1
TGTGCCAGCGCGGGGGGGGGTCACCATGGCTACACCTTC
CASAGGGHHGYTF
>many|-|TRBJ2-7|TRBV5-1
TGCGCCAGCAGCTTGGGAGGGTTCAGCTCCTACGAGCAGTACTTC
CASSLGGFSSYEQYF
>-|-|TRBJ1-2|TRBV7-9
TGTGCCAGCAGCTACGCCGCGACAGACGCTTATGGCTACACCTTC
CASSYAATDAYGYTF
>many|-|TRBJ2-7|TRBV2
TGTGCCAGCAGACCGGGCTTAGAAGGGAGCGAGCAGTACTTC
CASRPGLEGSEQYF
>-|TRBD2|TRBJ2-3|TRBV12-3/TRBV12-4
TGTGCCAGCAGTTGGGACAGCGGGGGGCCCACAGATGTGCAGTATTTT
CASSWDSGGPTDVQYF
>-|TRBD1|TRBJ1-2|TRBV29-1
TGCAGCTCGACGACAGGGTCTGGCTACACCTTC
CSSTTGSGYTF
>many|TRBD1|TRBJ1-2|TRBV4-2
TGTGCCAGCAGCCAAGAAGGGACAGCTCTAAACTATGGCTACACCTTC
CASSQEGTALNYGYTF
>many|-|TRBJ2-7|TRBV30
TGTGCCTGGAGTGGCCTTAGGGGTGGCGAGCAGTACTTC
CAWSGLRGGEQYF
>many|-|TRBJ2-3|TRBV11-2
TGTGCCAGCAGCTTTTACGGACGCACAGATACGCAGTATTTT
CASSFYGRTDTQYF
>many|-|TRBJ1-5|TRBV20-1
TGCAGTGCTCTAGAACTCGGCAATCAGCCCCAGCATTTT
CSALELGNQPQHF
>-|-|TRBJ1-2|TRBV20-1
TGCAGTGCTAGAGATAAGGGGGGCTCTGCCTCCTTTAACTATGGCTACACCTTC
CSARDKGGSASFNYGYTF
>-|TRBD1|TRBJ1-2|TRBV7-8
TGTGCCAGCAGCTTAGCCAGACAGGGGGGGGATGGCTACACCTTC
CASSLARQGGDGYTF
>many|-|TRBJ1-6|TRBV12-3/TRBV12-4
TGTGCCAGCAGTTCGGCGGGGGATTCACCCCTCCACTTT
CASSSAGDSPLHF
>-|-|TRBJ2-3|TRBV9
TGTGCCAGCAGCGTAGCGGGGCGTACAGATGCGCAGTATTTT
CASSVAGRTDAQYF
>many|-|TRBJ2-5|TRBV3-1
TGTGCCAGCAGCCAAGATCCCCCAGGGCTACGAGAGACCCAGTACTTC
CASSQDPPGLRETQYF
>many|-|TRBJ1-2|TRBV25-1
TGTGCCAGCAGTGCGGCTGGGCCGGGTGGCTACACCTTC
CASSAAGPGGYTF
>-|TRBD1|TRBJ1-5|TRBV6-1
TGTGCCAGCAGTGAGATTCCGACAGGGCTTCAGCCCCAGCATTTT
CASSEIPTGLQPQHF
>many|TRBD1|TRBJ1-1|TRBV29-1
TGCAGCGTGGCCGGGACAGGGTTCACTGAAGCTTTCTTT
CSVAGTGFTEAFF
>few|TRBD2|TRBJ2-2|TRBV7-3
TGTGCCAGCACCATAGGGGGACTAGGAAACACCGGGGAGCTGTTTTTT
CASTIGGLGNTGELFF
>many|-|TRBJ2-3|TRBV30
TGTGCCGTATCGGGGGCCGCAGATACGCAGTATTTT
CAVSGAADTQYF
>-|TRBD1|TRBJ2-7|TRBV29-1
TGCAGCGTTGTAACTCCCGCAGGACAGGGGTACGAGCAGTACTTC
CSVVTPAGQGYEQYF
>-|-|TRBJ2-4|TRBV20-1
TGCAGTGCTAGAGAGGGGCCAGGGGTATATCCGCAGTACTTC
CSAREGPGVYPQYF
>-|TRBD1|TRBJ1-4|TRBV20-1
TGCAGTGCGACAGACAGGGGGTTTGCTAATGAAAAACTGTTTTTT
CSATDRGFANEKLFF
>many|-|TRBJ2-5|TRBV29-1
TGCAGCGGACGATTGGGGGAGACCCAGTACTTC
CSGRLGETQYF
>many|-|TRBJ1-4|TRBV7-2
TGTGCCAGCAGCTCACAGGGAGTGGCTAATGAAAAACTGTTTTTT
CASSSQGVANEKLFF
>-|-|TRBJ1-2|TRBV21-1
TGTGCCAGCAGCATGGACGGACGTCTCAAGGGTGGCTACACCTTC
CASSMDGRLKGGYTF
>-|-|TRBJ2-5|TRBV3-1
TGTGTCAGCAGCCAAGATCACAGGAACCAAGAGACCCAGTACTTC
CVSSQDHRNQETQYF
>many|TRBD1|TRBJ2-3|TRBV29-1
TGCAGCATCCAGGGGGCAGATACGCAGTATTTT
CSIQGADTQYF
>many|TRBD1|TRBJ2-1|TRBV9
TGTGCCAGCACCCGAAACAGGGGCAATGAGCAGTTCTTC
CASTRNRGNEQFF
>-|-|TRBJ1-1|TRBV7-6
TGTGCCAGCAGCCTGAATCAGCACACTGAAGCTTTCTTT
CASSLNQHTEAFF
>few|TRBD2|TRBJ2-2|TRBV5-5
TGTGCCAGCAGCTTGGCTGCGGGAGCTTATTCCGGGGAGCTGTTTTTT
CASSLAAGAYSGELFF
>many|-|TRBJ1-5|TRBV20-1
TGCAGTGCCGCGGCGGGGTTCAATCAGCCCCAGCATTTT
CSAAAGFNQPQHF
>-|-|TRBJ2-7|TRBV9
TGTGCCAGCAGCGTTGGGACTCTCTCCTACGAGCAGTACTTC
CASSVGTLSYEQYF
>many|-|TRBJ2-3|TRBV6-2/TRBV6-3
TGTGCCAGCAGTTACGAGGCCAAGGTCACAGATACGCAGTATTTT
CASSYEAKVTDTQYF
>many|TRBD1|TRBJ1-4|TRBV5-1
TGCGCCAGCAGCCTCAACCCGGGACAGGGGGCGCGGAGTGAAAAACTGTTTTTT
CASSLNPGQGARSEKLFF
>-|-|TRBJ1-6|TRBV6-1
TGTGCCAGCAGTCCCAGATCTACATGGGGCTACAATAATTCACCCCTCCACTTT
CASSPRSTWGYNNSPLHF
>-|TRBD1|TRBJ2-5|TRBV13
TGTGCCAGCAGCCGACCGGGACAGGGGCCAGAGACCCAGTACTTC
CASSRPGQGPETQYF